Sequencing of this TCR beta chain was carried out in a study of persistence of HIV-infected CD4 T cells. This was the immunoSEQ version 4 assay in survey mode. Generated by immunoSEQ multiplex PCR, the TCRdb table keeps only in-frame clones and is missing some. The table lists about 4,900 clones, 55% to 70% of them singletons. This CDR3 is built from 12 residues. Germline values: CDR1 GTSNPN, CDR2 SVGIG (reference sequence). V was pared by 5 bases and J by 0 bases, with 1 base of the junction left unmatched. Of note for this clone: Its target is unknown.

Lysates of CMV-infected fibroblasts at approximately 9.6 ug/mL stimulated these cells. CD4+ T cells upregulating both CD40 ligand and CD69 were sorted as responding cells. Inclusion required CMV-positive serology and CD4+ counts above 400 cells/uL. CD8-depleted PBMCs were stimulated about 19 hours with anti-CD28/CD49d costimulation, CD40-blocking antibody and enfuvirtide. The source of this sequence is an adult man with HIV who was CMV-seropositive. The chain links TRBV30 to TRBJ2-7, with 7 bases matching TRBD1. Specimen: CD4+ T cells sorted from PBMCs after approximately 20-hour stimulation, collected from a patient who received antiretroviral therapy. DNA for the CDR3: TGTGCCTGGGGACAGGACTCCTACGAGCAGTACTTC. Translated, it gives CAWGQDSYEQYF.